Listed below are T cell receptor beta chains from one sample, sequenced in a study of blood T cell repertoires in COVID-19. Clones were sequenced by immunoSEQ multiplex PCR, and TCRdb holds only the in-frame ones, with some missing. The data contain about 60,000 clones, about 86% of them seen just once; the ten biggest clones take up 12%. Sequenced material: peripheral blood. Receptors were obtained from a human donor in a cohort sampled during active COVID-19. Each CDR3 is given with its conserved first and last residue. D genes are given only for firm matches. A clone size is listed for some rows: how often the clone was seen (once, few, many), or a class if it is expanded.

CDR3 length: 14
V gene: TRBV6-5
J gene: TRBJ1-1
clone size: -
D gene: TRBD1
CDR3 protein: CASSYSARGLEAFF
CDR3 DNA: TGTGCCAGCAGTTACTCGGCCAGGGGGCTTGAAGCTTTCTTT

CDR3 length: 16
V gene: TRBV4-1
J gene: TRBJ2-7
clone size: few
D gene: -
CDR3 protein: CASSQERSGDLYEQYF
CDR3 DNA: TGCGCCAGCAGCCAAGAACGTTCAGGGGACCTCTACGAGCAGTACTTC

CDR3 length: 17
V gene: TRBV4-2
J gene: TRBJ2-1
clone size: -
D gene: TRBD2
CDR3 protein: CASSQEGPASGFEEQFF
CDR3 DNA: TGTGCCAGCAGCCAAGAAGGGCCGGCTAGCGGGTTTGAGGAGCAGTTCTTC

CDR3 length: 15
V gene: TRBV11-2
J gene: TRBJ1-1
clone size: -
D gene: -
CDR3 protein: CASSFPGHQNTEAFF
CDR3 DNA: TGTGCCAGCAGCTTTCCGGGACACCAGAACACTGAAGCTTTCTTT

CDR3 length: 14
V gene: TRBV2
J gene: TRBJ1-1
clone size: -
D gene: -
CDR3 protein: CASTRRILNTEAFF
CDR3 DNA: TGTGCCAGCACCCGCAGGATTTTGAACACTGAAGCTTTCTTT

CDR3 length: 13
V gene: TRBV2
J gene: TRBJ1-5
clone size: -
D gene: TRBD1
CDR3 protein: CASTLQGEQPQHF
CDR3 DNA: TGTGCCAGCACCCTACAGGGGGAACAGCCCCAGCATTTT

CDR3 length: 14
V gene: TRBV5-5
J gene: TRBJ2-1
clone size: -
D gene: TRBD1
CDR3 protein: CASSPGQGFNEQFF
CDR3 DNA: TGTGCCAGCAGCCCGGGACAGGGTTTCAATGAGCAGTTCTTC

CDR3 length: 14
V gene: TRBV9
J gene: TRBJ2-1
clone size: -
D gene: TRBD2
CDR3 protein: CASSGLAGDNEQFF
CDR3 DNA: TGTGCCAGCAGCGGACTAGCGGGAGACAATGAGCAGTTCTTC

CDR3 length: 16
V gene: TRBV5-6
J gene: TRBJ2-7
clone size: -
D gene: -
CDR3 protein: CASSLELGGLTYEQYF
CDR3 DNA: TGTGCCAGCAGCTTGGAATTGGGGGGGCTTACCTACGAGCAGTACTTC

CDR3 length: 15
V gene: TRBV5-1
J gene: TRBJ2-7
clone size: -
D gene: TRBD2
CDR3 protein: CASRSSGESSYEQYF
CDR3 DNA: TGCGCCAGCAGGTCTAGCGGGGAGAGCTCCTACGAGCAGTACTTC

CDR3 length: 14
V gene: TRBV4-1
J gene: TRBJ2-5
clone size: -
D gene: TRBD1
CDR3 protein: CASSLGTVQETQYF
CDR3 DNA: TGCGCCAGCAGCCTGGGGACAGTCCAAGAGACCCAGTACTTC

CDR3 length: 16
V gene: TRBV5-1
J gene: TRBJ2-1
clone size: once
D gene: TRBD2
CDR3 protein: CASSLDLAGVYNEQFF
CDR3 DNA: TGCGCCAGCAGCTTGGATCTAGCGGGGGTATACAATGAGCAGTTCTTC

CDR3 length: 11
V gene: TRBV19
J gene: TRBJ1-2
clone size: -
D gene: -
CDR3 protein: CASTRDYGYTF
CDR3 DNA: TGTGCCAGTACCAGGGACTATGGCTACACCTTC

CDR3 length: 16
V gene: TRBV15
J gene: TRBJ1-1
clone size: -
D gene: -
CDR3 protein: CATSRRRDRLNTEAFF
CDR3 DNA: TGTGCCACCAGCAGAAGACGAGACAGATTGAACACTGAAGCTTTCTTT

CDR3 length: 13
V gene: TRBV12-3/TRBV12-4
J gene: TRBJ1-2
clone size: -
D gene: -
CDR3 protein: CASSPTGIYGYTF
CDR3 DNA: TGTGCCAGCAGTCCAACAGGGATCTATGGCTACACCTTC

CDR3 length: 16
V gene: TRBV15
J gene: TRBJ1-2
clone size: -
D gene: -
CDR3 protein: CATSIDRGRVGYGYTF
CDR3 DNA: TGTGCCACCAGCATTGATAGGGGCAGAGTCGGCTATGGCTACACCTTC

CDR3 length: 17
V gene: TRBV11-3
J gene: TRBJ2-6
clone size: -
D gene: TRBD1
CDR3 protein: CASSSGQGEAGANVLTF
CDR3 DNA: TGTGCCAGCAGCTCGGGACAGGGGGAGGCCGGGGCCAACGTCCTGACTTTC

CDR3 length: 13
V gene: TRBV5-1
J gene: TRBJ1-1
clone size: -
D gene: -
CDR3 protein: CASSYIADGEAFF
CDR3 DNA: TGCGCCAGCAGCTACATAGCGGACGGAGAAGCTTTCTTT

CDR3 length: 15
V gene: TRBV2
J gene: TRBJ2-4
clone size: -
D gene: -
CDR3 protein: CASSAHLAAKNIQYF
CDR3 DNA: TGTGCCAGCAGTGCCCATTTAGCAGCCAAAAACATTCAGTACTTC

CDR3 length: 14
V gene: TRBV19
J gene: TRBJ1-1
clone size: few
D gene: TRBD1
CDR3 protein: CASRDRVGYTEAFF
CDR3 DNA: TGTGCCAGTAGGGACAGGGTAGGGTACACTGAAGCTTTCTTT

CDR3 length: 14
V gene: TRBV7-9
J gene: TRBJ1-2
clone size: -
D gene: -
CDR3 protein: CASSLAPSGYGYTF
CDR3 DNA: TGTGCCAGCAGCTTAGCGCCTTCGGGCTATGGCTACACCTTC

CDR3 length: 18
V gene: TRBV7-3
J gene: TRBJ2-2
clone size: -
D gene: TRBD2
CDR3 protein: CASSLLASGRPDTGELFF
CDR3 DNA: TGTGCCAGCAGCTTACTGGCTAGCGGGCGTCCGGACACCGGGGAGCTGTTTTTT

CDR3 length: 12
V gene: TRBV25-1
J gene: TRBJ2-7
clone size: few
D gene: -
CDR3 protein: CASSPFSGQQYF
CDR3 DNA: TGTGCCAGCAGCCCCTTCAGCGGACAGCAGTACTTC